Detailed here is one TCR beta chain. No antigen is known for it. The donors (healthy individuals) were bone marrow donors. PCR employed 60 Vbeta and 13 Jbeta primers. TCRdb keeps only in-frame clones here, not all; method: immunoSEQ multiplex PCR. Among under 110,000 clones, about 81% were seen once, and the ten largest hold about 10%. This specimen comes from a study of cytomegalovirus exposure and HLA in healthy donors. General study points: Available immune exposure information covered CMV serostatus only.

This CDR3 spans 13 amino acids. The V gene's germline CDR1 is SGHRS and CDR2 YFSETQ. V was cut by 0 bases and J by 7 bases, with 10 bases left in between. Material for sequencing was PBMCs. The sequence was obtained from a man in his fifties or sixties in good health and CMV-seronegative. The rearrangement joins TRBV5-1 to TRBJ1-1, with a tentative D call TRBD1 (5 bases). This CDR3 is CASSLATGVEAFF. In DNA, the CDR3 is TGCGCCAGCAGCTTGGCAACAGGAGTTGAAGCTTTCTTT.